This entry is about one T cell receptor (beta chain). This sample is drawn from a study of CD8 T cells in ankylosing spondylitis. The CDR3 loop spans 15 amino acids. V lost 4 bases, J lost 5 bases, and 17 bases lay in between. CDR1 and CDR2 (germline): LGHDT, YNNKEL (reference sequence). Quantitative 5'-RACE was performed with molecular barcodes, and it yielded the TCR beta libraries. TCRdb analysed the 5' RACE reads with MiXCR anew, one entry per CDR3 protein. The table includes 300,000 to 400,000 distinct CDR3 sequences, roughly 14% detected once. This chain links TRBV3-1 with TRBJ1-1, with D uncertain. This TCR came from a male donor with ankylosing spondylitis or in good health (not recorded which). Sequencing was done on a sample of blood, either unsorted or a sorted T cell fraction (not recorded which). CDR3 amino acids: CASSPLAGGQTEAFF. The CDR3, as DNA: TGTGCCAGCAGCCCCCTAGCGGGAGGTCAAACTGAAGCTTTCTTT.